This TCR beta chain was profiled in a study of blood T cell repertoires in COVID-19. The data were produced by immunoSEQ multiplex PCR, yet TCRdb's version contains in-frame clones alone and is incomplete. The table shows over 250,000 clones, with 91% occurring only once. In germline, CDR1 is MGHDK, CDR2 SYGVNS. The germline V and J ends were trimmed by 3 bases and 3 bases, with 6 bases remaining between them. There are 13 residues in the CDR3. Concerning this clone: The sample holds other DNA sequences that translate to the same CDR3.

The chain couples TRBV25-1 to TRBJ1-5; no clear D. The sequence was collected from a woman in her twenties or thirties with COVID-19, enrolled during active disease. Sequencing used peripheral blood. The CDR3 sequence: CASSDRDNQPQHF. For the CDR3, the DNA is TGTGCCAGCAGTGATCGGGACAATCAGCCCCAGCATTTT. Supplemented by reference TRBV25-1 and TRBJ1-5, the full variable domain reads EADIYQTPRYLVIGTGKKITLECSQTMGHDKMYWYQQDPGMELHLIHYSYGVNSTEKGDLSSESTVSRIRTEHFPLTLESARPSHTSQYLCASSDRDNQPQHFGDGTRLSIL.